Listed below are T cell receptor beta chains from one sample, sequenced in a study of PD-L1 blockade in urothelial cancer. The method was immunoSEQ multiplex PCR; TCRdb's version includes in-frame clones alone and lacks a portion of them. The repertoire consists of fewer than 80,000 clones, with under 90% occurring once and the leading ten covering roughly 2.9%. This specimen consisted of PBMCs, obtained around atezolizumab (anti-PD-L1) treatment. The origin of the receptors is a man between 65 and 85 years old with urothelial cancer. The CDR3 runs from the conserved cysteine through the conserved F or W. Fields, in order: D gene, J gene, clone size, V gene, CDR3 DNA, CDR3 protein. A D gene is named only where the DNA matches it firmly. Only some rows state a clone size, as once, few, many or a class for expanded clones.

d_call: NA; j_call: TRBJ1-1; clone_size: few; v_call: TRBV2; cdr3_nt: TGTGCCAGCAGAGAGGGCGCGAGGGCGACTGAAGCTTTCTTT; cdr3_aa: CASREGARATEAFF
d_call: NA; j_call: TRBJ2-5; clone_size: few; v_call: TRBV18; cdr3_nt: TGTGCCAGCTCACCGCGAGAGACCCAGTACTTC; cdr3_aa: CASSPRETQYF
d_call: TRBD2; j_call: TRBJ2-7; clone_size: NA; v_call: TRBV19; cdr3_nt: TGTGCCAGTAGTATATCGGCGGGAGTTGACGAGCAGTACTTC; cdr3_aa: CASSISAGVDEQYF
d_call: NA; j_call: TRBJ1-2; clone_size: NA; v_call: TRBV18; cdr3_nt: TGTGCCAGCTCTCTCGGACAACGATATGGCTACACCTTC; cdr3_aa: CASSLGQRYGYTF
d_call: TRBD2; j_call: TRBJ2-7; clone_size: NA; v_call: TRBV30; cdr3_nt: TGTGCCTGGAGTGTGTTAGCGGGAGAAAGCGAGCAGTACTTC; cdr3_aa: CAWSVLAGESEQYF
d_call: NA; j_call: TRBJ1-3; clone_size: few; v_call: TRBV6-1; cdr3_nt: TGTGCCAGCAGCAATCCCGGGACATTAAACACCATATATTTT; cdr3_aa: CASSNPGTLNTIYF
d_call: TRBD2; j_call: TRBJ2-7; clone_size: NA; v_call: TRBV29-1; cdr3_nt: TGCAGCGTGCGAGGACTAGGTGAGCAGTACTTC; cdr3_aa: CSVRGLGEQYF
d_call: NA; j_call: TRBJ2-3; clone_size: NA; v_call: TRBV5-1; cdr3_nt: TGCGCCAGCAGCTTTCGGGGGTCAATTGGGGGAACGGATACGCAGTATTTT; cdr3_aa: CASSFRGSIGGTDTQYF
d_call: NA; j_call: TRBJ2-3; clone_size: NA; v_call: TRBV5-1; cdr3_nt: TGCGCCAGCAGTGCGGCCGGGACTCCCGATACGCAGTATTTT; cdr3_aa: CASSAAGTPDTQYF
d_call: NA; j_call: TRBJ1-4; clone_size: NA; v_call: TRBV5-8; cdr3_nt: TGTGCCAGCAGCCTCAACAGGGCGGCGGGTGAAAAACTGTTTTTT; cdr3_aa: CASSLNRAAGEKLFF
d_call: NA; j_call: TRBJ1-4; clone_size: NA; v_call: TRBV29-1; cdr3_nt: TGCAGCGTTGGCCGGGGTCTTAATGAAAAACTGTTTTTT; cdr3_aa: CSVGRGLNEKLFF
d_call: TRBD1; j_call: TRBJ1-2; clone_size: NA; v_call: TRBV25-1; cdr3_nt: TGTGCCAGCAGTACTGACCGACAGGGGTTTGGGGGCTACACCTTC; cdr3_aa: CASSTDRQGFGGYTF
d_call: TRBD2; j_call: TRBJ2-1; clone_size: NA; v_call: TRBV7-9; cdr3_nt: TGTGCCAGCAGCTCGGCACGACTAGCGGGGGGACCCTACAATGAGCAGTTCTTC; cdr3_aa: CASSSARLAGGPYNEQFF
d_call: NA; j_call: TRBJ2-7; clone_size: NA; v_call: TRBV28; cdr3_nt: TGTGCCAGCTACCCTGGAGGGGCGCGGGTGAGCTCCTACGAGCAGTACTTC; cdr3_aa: CASYPGGARVSSYEQYF
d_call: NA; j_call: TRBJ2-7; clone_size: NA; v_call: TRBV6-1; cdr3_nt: TGTGCCAGCGGAACACAGGACCACGAGCAGTACTTC; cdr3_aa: CASGTQDHEQYF
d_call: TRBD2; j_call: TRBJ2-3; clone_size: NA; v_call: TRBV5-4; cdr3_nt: TGTGCCAGCAGCTTGAAGCGGGAGGGCCTTGGGGGAGATACGCAGTATTTT; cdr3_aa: CASSLKREGLGGDTQYF
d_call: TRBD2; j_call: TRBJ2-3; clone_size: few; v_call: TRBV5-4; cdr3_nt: TGTGCCAGCAGCTTGTCTAGCGGGAGAATAAATACGCAGTATTTT; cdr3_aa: CASSLSSGRINTQYF
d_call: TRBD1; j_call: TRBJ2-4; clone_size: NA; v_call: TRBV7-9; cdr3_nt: TGTGCCAGCAGCTGGGGACAGGACATTCAGTACTTC; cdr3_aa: CASSWGQDIQYF
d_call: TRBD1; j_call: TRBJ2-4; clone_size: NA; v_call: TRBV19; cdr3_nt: TGTGCCAGTAGTGACCGGGACAGGGCACTAATAGCCAAAAACATTCAGTACTTC; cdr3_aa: CASSDRDRALIAKNIQYF
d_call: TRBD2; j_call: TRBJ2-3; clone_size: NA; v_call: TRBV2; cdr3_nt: TGTGCCAGCAGAACCCCGCGGGGGGGTGGTAGGAGCACAGATACGCAGTATTTT; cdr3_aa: CASRTPRGGGRSTDTQYF
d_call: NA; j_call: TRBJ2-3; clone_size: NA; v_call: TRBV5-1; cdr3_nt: TGCGCCAGCAGCTTGGTCGGGGAAGTAAACACAGATACGCAGTATTTT; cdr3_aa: CASSLVGEVNTDTQYF
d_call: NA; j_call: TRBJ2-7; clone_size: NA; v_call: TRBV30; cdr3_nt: TGTGCCTGGGCTAATGATTACGAGCAGTACTTC; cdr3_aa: CAWANDYEQYF
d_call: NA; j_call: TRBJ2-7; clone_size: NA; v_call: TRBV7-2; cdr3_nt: TGTGCCAGCAGCTTGGGGCAGGCAACTTCCTACGAGCAGTACTTC; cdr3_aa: CASSLGQATSYEQYF
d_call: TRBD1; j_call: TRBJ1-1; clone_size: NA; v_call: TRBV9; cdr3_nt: TGTGCCAGCAGCCCGGGACAGGGAGGTAGTGAAGCTTTCTTT; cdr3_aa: CASSPGQGGSEAFF
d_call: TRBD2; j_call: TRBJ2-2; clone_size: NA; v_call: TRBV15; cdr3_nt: TGTGCCACCAGCCTCCGACTAGCGGGAGTAACCGGGGAGCTGTTTTTT; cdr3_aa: CATSLRLAGVTGELFF
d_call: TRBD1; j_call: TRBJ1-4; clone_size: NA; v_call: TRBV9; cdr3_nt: TGTGCCAGCAGCGCCCGACAGGGAGCTAATGAAAAACTGTTTTTT; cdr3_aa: CASSARQGANEKLFF
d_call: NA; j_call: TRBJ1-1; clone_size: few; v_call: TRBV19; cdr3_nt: TGTGCCAGTAGTATAGATCAGAGAGGTTGGACTGAAGCTTTCTTT; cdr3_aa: CASSIDQRGWTEAFF
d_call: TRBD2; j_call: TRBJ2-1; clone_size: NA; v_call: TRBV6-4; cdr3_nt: TGTGCCAGCAGTGACAGGGGGACTAGCGAGCAGTTCTTC; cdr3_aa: CASSDRGTSEQFF
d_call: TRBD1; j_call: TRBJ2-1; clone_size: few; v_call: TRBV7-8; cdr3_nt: TGTGCCAGCAGCCCCAGGTGGGGACAGGGGGGCGGTGAGCAGTTCTTC; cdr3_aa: CASSPRWGQGGGEQFF
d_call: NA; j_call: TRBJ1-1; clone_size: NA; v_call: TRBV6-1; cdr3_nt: TGTGCCAGCAGAGAAAGACAGTCTTTCACTGAAGCTTTCTTT; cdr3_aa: CASRERQSFTEAFF
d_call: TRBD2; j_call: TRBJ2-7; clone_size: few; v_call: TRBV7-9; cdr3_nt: TGTGCCAGCAGCGGATCTAGCGGGTACTCCTACGAGCAGTACTTC; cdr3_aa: CASSGSSGYSYEQYF
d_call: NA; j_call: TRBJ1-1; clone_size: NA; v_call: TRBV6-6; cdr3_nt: TGTGCCAGCAGTCTACGCCAGGGTATGAACACTGAAGCTTTCTTT; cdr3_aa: CASSLRQGMNTEAFF
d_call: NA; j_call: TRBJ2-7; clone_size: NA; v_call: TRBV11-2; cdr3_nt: TGTGCCAGCAGCTTAGCGGGAGAAATCTACGAGCAGTACTTC; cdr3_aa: CASSLAGEIYEQYF
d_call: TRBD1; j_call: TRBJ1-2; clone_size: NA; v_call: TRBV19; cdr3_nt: TGTGCCAGTAGTCTGTCGGCAGGGGGGACCCTCAGCTATGGCTACACCTTC; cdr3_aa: CASSLSAGGTLSYGYTF
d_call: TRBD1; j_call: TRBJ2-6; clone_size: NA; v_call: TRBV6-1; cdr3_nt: TGTGCCAGCAGTCAAGACAGGGTTTCTGGGGCCAACGTCCTGACTTTC; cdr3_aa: CASSQDRVSGANVLTF
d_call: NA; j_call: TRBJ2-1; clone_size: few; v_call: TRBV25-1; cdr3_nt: TGTGCCAGCAGTGAAGGGGTGGGGAGCTCCTACAATGAGCAGTTCTTC; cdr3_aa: CASSEGVGSSYNEQFF
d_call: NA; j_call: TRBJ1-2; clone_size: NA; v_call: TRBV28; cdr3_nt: TGTGCCAGCACCACCTCCCCCCTAAACTATGGCTACACCTTC; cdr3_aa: CASTTSPLNYGYTF
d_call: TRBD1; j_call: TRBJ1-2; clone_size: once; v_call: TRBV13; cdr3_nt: TGTGCCAGCAGCGTCAGCAGGGGGCAAGGTGGCTACACCTTC; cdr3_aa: CASSVSRGQGGYTF
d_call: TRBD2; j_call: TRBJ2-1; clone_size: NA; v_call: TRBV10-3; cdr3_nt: TGTGCCATCAGTTATACTAGCGGGAGGGCCCGGAATGAGCAGTTCTTC; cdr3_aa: CAISYTSGRARNEQFF
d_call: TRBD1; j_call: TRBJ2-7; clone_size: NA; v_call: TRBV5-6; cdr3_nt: TGTGCCAGCAGCTTGGTGGGGACAGGGTTGGCCTACGAGCAGTACTTC; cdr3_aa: CASSLVGTGLAYEQYF
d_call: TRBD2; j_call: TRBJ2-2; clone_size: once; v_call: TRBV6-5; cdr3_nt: TGTGCCAGCAGGACCGGGACTAGGCCCACCGGGGAGCTGTTTTTT; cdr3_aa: CASRTGTRPTGELFF
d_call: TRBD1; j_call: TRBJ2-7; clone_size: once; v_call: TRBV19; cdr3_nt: TGTGCCAGTAGACGGGGGACAGGGGGATACGAGCAGTACTTC; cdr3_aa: CASRRGTGGYEQYF
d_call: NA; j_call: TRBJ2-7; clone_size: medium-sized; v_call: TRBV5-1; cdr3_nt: TGCGCCAGCAGCTTGGAGGGGGAGCACGAGCAGTACTTC; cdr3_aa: CASSLEGEHEQYF
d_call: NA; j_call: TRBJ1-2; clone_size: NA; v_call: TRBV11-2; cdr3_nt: TGTGCCAGCAGCTTAGGCGTCCAGAGGGGCTACACCTTC; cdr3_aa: CASSLGVQRGYTF
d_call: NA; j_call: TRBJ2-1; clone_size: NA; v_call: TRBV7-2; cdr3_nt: TGTGCCAGCAACCTAGGGGGCGGGGCCCCTTCCAATGAGCAGTTCTTC; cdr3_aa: CASNLGGGAPSNEQFF
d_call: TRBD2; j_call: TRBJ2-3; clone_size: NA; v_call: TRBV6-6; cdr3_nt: TGTGCCAGCAGAAATAGCGGGATCGGAGATACGCAGTATTTT; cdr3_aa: CASRNSGIGDTQYF
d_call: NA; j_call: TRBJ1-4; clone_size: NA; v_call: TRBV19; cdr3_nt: TGTGCCAGTAGTATGGAACACAGGAATGAAAAACTGTTTTTT; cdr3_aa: CASSMEHRNEKLFF
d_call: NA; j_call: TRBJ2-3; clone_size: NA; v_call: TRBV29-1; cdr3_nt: TGCAGCGTTTTTGTGGGCGAGCGCACAGATACGCAGTATTTT; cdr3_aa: CSVFVGERTDTQYF
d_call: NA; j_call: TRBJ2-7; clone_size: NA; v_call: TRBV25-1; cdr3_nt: TGTGCCAGCAGTCCAGAGGACTACGAGCAGTACTTC; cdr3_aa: CASSPEDYEQYF
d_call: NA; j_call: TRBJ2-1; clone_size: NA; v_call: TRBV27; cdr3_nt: TGTGCCAGCAGCTCGGGACTTTACAATGAGCAGTTCTTC; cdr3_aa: CASSSGLYNEQFF
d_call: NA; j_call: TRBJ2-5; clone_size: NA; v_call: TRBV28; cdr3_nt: TGTGCCAGCAGTTTCACTAGCCCCGAGACCCAGTACTTC; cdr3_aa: CASSFTSPETQYF
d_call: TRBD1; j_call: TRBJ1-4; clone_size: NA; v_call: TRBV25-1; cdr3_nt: TGTGCCAGCCGGGACAGGGGTTTGGTCGAAGAAAAACTGTTTTTT; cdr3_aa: CASRDRGLVEEKLFF
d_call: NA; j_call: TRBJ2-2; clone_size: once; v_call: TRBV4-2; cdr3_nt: TGTGCCAGCAGCCAAGGCCCGGCGGCTAACTCCCCCGGGGAGCTGTTTTTT; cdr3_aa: CASSQGPAANSPGELFF
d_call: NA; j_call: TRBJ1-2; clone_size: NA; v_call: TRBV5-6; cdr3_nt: TGTGCCAGCAGCTTGGTAGAAGGGGCAAACTATGGCTACACCTTC; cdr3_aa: CASSLVEGANYGYTF
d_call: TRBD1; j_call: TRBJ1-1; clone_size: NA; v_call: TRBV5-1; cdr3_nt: TGCGCCAGCAGCTTGGGACAGGGGGCGCGTGGTGAAGCTTTCTTT; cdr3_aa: CASSLGQGARGEAFF